This entry is about one TCR beta chain. Antigen specificity is unknown. The germline V and J ends were trimmed by 6 bases and 11 bases, with 16 bases remaining between them. This CDR3 has 11 residues. From germline, CDR1 is DFQATT and CDR2 SNEGSKA (reference sequence). This sample was taken from a study of T cell responses to AZD1222 COVID-19 vaccine. Whole-study findings and limits: Just a handful of AZD1222 recipients were seropositive at baseline. Sampling that yielded the repertoires occurred only after the peak T cell response. Females made up more of the donors, who were largely white British, and clonal diversity may have come out too low. Spike-wide coverage was observed for vaccine-associated CD4 TCRs, with dominant responses at 160-218 and 743-854.

Assay: immunoSEQ multiplex PCR; the TCRdb copy retains only in-frame clones and omits some. The sample records more than 95,000 clones, around nine tenths being singletons. This specimen consisted of peripheral blood, obtained on day 0 of MenACWY control vaccination. V and J are TRBV20-1 and TRBJ1-1, with unresolved D. This TCR was recovered from an adult in good health. The CDR3 region has the DNA TGCAGTGCCCAAGGTATAGTGGAGGCTTTCTTT. Translating gives CSAQGIVEAFF.